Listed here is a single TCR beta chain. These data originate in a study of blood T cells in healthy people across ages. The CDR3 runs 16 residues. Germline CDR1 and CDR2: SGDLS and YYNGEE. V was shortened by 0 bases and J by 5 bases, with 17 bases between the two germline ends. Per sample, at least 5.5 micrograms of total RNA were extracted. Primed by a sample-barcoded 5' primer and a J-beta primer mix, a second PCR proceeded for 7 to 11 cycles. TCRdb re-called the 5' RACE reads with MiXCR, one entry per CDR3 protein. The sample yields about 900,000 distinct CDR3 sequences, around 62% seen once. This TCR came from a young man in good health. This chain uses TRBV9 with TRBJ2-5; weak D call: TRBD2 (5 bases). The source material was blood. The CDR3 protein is CASSVAPGVIGETQYF. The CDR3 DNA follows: TGTGCCAGCAGCGTAGCCCCCGGGGTGATCGGCGAGACCCAGTACTTC.